This passage covers 6 T cell receptor beta chains from one sample sequenced in a study of blood T cell repertoires in COVID-19 (TCRdb year 2020). Libraries came from the immunoSEQ multiplex PCR assay. In its TCRdb copy, this immuneACCESS table keeps in-frame sequences only and misses some clones. Where compared with another copy, unresolved V genes explain less than half of these, and the others have no known cause. This sample holds roughly 400,000 clones; approximately 91% were observed only once. The ten largest clonotypes hold 0.8% to 0.9% of the sample. Material: PBMCs or T cells enriched from blood (not recorded which). These receptors were taken from a woman between 35 and 50 years old who had been exposed to COVID-19.

This clone appeared a few times. The chain employs TRBV15 and TRBJ1-2, with 11 bases lining up with TRBD1. V lost 0 bases to trimming and J lost 9 bases; unmatched junction nucleotides: 9. There are 16 residues in the CDR3. CDR1 is LNHNV, CDR2 YYDKDF, per germline (reference sequence). Here the CDR3 reads CATSRDRGDRGTRYTF. The CDR3 DNA reads TGTGCCACCAGCAGAGATCGGGGGGACAGGGGGACACGCTACACCTTC.

The gene calls are TRBV6-5 and TRBJ1-1, with D possibly being TRBD1 (5 bases). Germline CDR1 is MNHEY and CDR2 is SVGAGI. The CDR3 spans 16 residues. V was cut by 2 bases and J by 1 base, with 14 bases left in between. The CDR3 DNA follows: TGTGCCAGCAGTTACGGGACTGATATACGGAACACTGAAGCTTTCTTT. Amino acid sequence: CASSYGTDIRNTEAFF.

This chain uses TRBV2 with TRBJ1-1; D is perhaps TRBD1 (5 bases). Germline lookup yields CDR1 SNHLY and CDR2 FYNNEI. V lost 7 bases and J lost 1, with 13 bases in between. The CDR3 runs to 14 residues. CDR3 residues: CASTRGGRNTEAFF. The CDR3 DNA follows: TGTGCCAGCACGCGGGGGGGACGGAACACTGAAGCTTTCTTT.

The chain couples TRBV6-5 to TRBJ2-7, with 7 positions matching TRBD1. The CDR3 runs to 14 residues. V shed 6 bases, J shed 2 bases, and the junction held 7 bases outside the gene matches. Germline V gene sequence: CDR1 MNHEY, CDR2 SVGAGI. CDR3 residues: CASRRDSLTYEQYF. CDR3 nucleotides: TGTGCCAGCAGGAGGGACAGCCTGACCTACGAGCAGTACTTC.

This clone was found once. The V call is TRBV5-1, the J call TRBJ2-7, with D perhaps TRBD2 (6 bases). V was trimmed by 4 bases and J by 4 bases, leaving 21 bases between them. Germline V CDR1 and CDR2: SGHRS, YFSETQ. The CDR3 covers 16 residues. CDR3 sequence: CASSIGRGKVLYEQYF. The CDR3, as DNA: TGCGCCAGCAGCATCGGACGCGGGAAGGTCCTTTACGAGCAGTACTTC. Full variable domain (rest looked up from reference TRBV5-1 and TRBJ2-7): KAGVTQTPRYLIKTRGQQVTLSCSPISGHRSVSWYQQTPGQGLQFLFEYFSETQRNKGNFPGRFSGRQFSNSRSEMNVSTLELGDSALYLCASSIGRGKVLYEQYFGPGTRLTVT.

V usage is TRBV6-5 and J usage is TRBJ1-5; possible D gene TRBD1, 5 bases. Germline V gene data show CDR1 as MNHEY and CDR2 as SVGAGI. Trimming removed 6 bases from V and 1 base from J, with 10 bases in between. CDR3 length equals 14 residues. The CDR3 region has the DNA TGTGCCAGCAGGGTGGGGGGAAGCAATCAGCCCCAGCATTTT. This sequence encodes CASRVGGSNQPQHF.